The clone carrying this TCR beta chain was recorded only once. Using immunoSEQ multiplex PCR, the repertoire was profiled, and TCRdb retains in-frame clones only, with some absent. The table includes some 97,000 clones, 80% to 95% detected once. This record comes from a study of blood T cell repertoires in COVID-19. The germline V gene has CDR1 GTSNPN and CDR2 SVGIG (reference sequence). Trimming left V 2 bases short and J 6 bases short, with 11 bases between. There are 13 residues in the CDR3. The sample taken for sequencing was peripheral blood. The sequence came from a man aged 50 to 59 with active COVID-19. The rearrangement joins TRBV30 to TRBJ1-5; D unresolved. Here the CDR3 reads CAWSLAAGQPQHF. The CDR3 bases are TGTGCCTGGAGTTTGGCGGCCGGTCAGCCCCAGCATTTT.